Each of the 23 T cell receptor beta chains below was sequenced from the same sample in a study of control samples from healthy donors and cancer patients (dated by TCRdb to about 2020). Libraries came from the immunoSEQ multiplex PCR assay. The table was pulled from immuneACCESS by TCRdb, which kept in-frame rearrangements only. Such tables lose some clones; where checked, under half of the loss comes from unresolved V genes, and the rest has no known cause. This sample holds approximately 100,000 clones; roughly 92% were observed only once. The ten top clones hold around 3% of the sample. Source material: blood. These receptors all stem from a human donor in good health. The donor label of this sample is uncertain.

The chain carries TRBV7-9 and TRBJ1-2; D gene uncertain. CDR1 is SEHNR, CDR2 FQNEAQ, per germline (reference sequence). This CDR3 region has 13 residues. Trimming left V 1 base short and J 8 bases short, with 11 bases between. The CDR3 DNA follows: TGTGCCAGCAGCTTAGTAGGGAATGGAGGCTACACCTTC. Protein product: CASSLVGNGGYTF.

The J gene is TRBJ1-4, the V gene TRBV11-2; TRBD1 is a possible D gene (5 bases). The V gene lost 4 bases and the J gene lost 0 bases, with 15 bases spanning the gap. The germline gives CDR1 SGHAT, CDR2 FQNNGV. This CDR3 has 17 residues. The CDR3 protein is CASSSQGGAATNEKLFF. The DNA for the CDR3 is TGTGCCAGCAGCTCCCAGGGAGGAGCGGCAACTAATGAAAAACTGTTTTTT.

The CDR3 DNA reads as TGTGCCAGCGGAGCTAACCGTGGCTACACCTTC. Amino acid sequence: CASGANRGYTF. The chain links TRBV12-3 or TRBV12-4 to TRBJ1-2; D not resolved. V gave up 8 bases and J gave up 7 bases, with 11 bases separating them. The CDR3 runs 11 residues.

The rearrangement links TRBV5-1 to TRBJ2-1, with 11 positions matching TRBD2. Trimming at V came to 3 bases and at J to 0 bases, leaving 8 bases not matched to a gene. The CDR3 extends over 18 amino acids. Germline values: CDR1 SGHRS, CDR2 YFSETQ. Written as DNA, the CDR3 is TGCGCCAGCAGCTCAACGCCACTAGCGGGGGTCTCCTACAATGAGCAGTTCTTC. Its protein product is CASSSTPLAGVSYNEQFF.

The chain couples TRBV25-1 to TRBJ2-1; D remains unclear. Looked up from germline, CDR1 is MGHDK and CDR2 is SYGVNS. This CDR3 contains 16 residues. Trimming removed 5 bases from V and 2 bases from J, with 16 bases in between. The CDR3 region is CASSITKGLTYNEQFF. Written as DNA, the CDR3 is TGTGCCAGCAGTATAACTAAGGGATTAACCTACAATGAGCAGTTCTTC.

This clone appeared a single time. Here the CDR3 reads CASSAGFSYEQYF. CDR3 in DNA: TGCGCCAGCAGTGCGGGCTTCTCCTACGAGCAGTACTTC. J is TRBJ2-7 and V is TRBV4-1, with a weak D call TRBD2 (5 bases). The CDR3 is made up of 13 amino acids. CDR1 and CDR2 (germline): MGHRA, YSYEKL. V dropped 6 bases and J dropped 0 bases, with 9 bases sitting between them.

The chain joins TRBV12-5 to TRBJ2-2; 10 bases align to TRBD1. V shed 5 bases, J shed 4 bases, and the junction held 7 bases outside the gene matches. Looked up from germline, CDR1 is LGHNT and CDR2 is FRNRAP. The CDR3 is made up of 16 amino acids. The CDR3 bases are TGTGCTAGTGGTAACGGACAGGGGGGCCTCACCGGGGAGCTGTTTTTT. Residues: CASGNGQGGLTGELFF. Filled out from reference TRBV12-5 and TRBJ2-2, the complete variable domain reads DARVTQTPRHKVTEMGQEVTMRCQPILGHNTVFWYRQTMMQGLELLAYFRNRAPLDDSGMPKDRFSAEMPDATLATLKIQPSEPRDSAVYFCASGNGQGGLTGELFFGEGSRLTVL.

The V call is TRBV5-1, the J call TRBJ2-1; a weak D match, TRBD1 (5 bases). This CDR3 contains 15 residues. CDR1 is SGHRS and CDR2 is YFSETQ in the germline V gene. Between the trimmed V and J ends, which lost 0 bases and 8 bases, there was a span of 15 bases. The CDR3 protein is CASSLGGGTLDEQFF. The CDR3 DNA reads as TGCGCCAGCAGCTTGGGGGGCGGCACTTTAGATGAGCAGTTCTTC. Supplemented by reference TRBV5-1 and TRBJ2-1, the full variable domain reads KAGVTQTPRYLIKTRGQQVTLSCSPISGHRSVSWYQQTPGQGLQFLFEYFSETQRNKGNFPGRFSGRQFSNSRSEMNVSTLELGDSALYLCASSLGGGTLDEQFFGPGTRLTVL.

The chain employs TRBV5-6 and TRBJ1-5; 8 positions match TRBD1. V gave up 2 bases and J gave up 4 bases; unmatched junction bases: 5. CDR3 size: 15 residues. From germline, CDR1 is SGHDT and CDR2 YYEEEE. The CDR3 region is CASSFRTGTNQPQHF. Here the CDR3 DNA reads TGTGCCAGCAGCTTCCGGACAGGGACGAATCAGCCCCAGCATTTT.

This clone appeared a single time. The chain has TRBV5-4 and TRBJ2-7; 7 nucleotides agree with TRBD2. The V segment lost 2 bases and the J segment 0 bases; nucleotides outside the gene matches: 5. The length of the CDR3 is 15 residues. CDR1 is SGHNT, CDR2 YYREEE, per germline (reference sequence). The CDR3 DNA is TGTGCCAGCAGCTTCTGGGGGGGGTCCTCCTACGAGCAGTACTTC. As protein: CASSFWGGSSYEQYF. The whole variable domain, filled in from reference TRBV5-4 and TRBJ2-7, reads ETGVTQSPTHLIKTRGQQVTLRCSSQSGHNTVSWYQQALGQGPQFIFQYYREEENGRGNFPPRFSGLQFPNYSSELNVNALELDDSALYLCASSFWGGSSYEQYFGPGTRLTVT.

This clone was counted once. This chain uses TRBV5-1 with TRBJ1-1; 9 positions agree with TRBD1. V trimming: 0 bases; J trimming: 3 bases; junction bases outside the gene matches: 3. Per the germline V gene, CDR1 is SGHRS and CDR2 is YFSETQ. This CDR3 region has 15 residues. Here the CDR3 reads CASSLARTGDTEAFF. The CDR3, as DNA: TGCGCCAGCAGCTTGGCTCGGACAGGGGACACTGAAGCTTTCTTT. Looking up the rest from reference TRBV5-1 and TRBJ1-1 gives the full variable domain: KAGVTQTPRYLIKTRGQQVTLSCSPISGHRSVSWYQQTPGQGLQFLFEYFSETQRNKGNFPGRFSGRQFSNSRSEMNVSTLELGDSALYLCASSLARTGDTEAFFGQGTRLTVV.

J is TRBJ2-3 and V is TRBV30, with unresolved D. Deletions cut 2 bases from V and 2 bases from J, with 8 bases between. Germline lookup yields CDR1 GTSNPN and CDR2 SVGIG (reference sequence). The CDR3 covers 13 residues. The CDR3 nucleotides are TGTGCCTGGAGTAGATGGGACACAGATACGCAGTATTTT. This translates into CAWSRWDTDTQYF.

Comment on this clone: This CDR3 is also generated by other DNA sequences in the sample. This chain connects TRBV5-6 to TRBJ1-1; D is unresolved. The CDR3 runs to 14 residues. Germline CDR1 reads SGHDT; CDR2 reads YYEEEE. The V and J ends lost 0 bases and 3 bases respectively, with 9 bases between them. The CDR3 DNA is TGTGCCAGCAGCTTGGGCGGACTAGACACTGAAGCTTTCTTT. It translates to CASSLGGLDTEAFF.

The V and J genes are TRBV6-5 and TRBJ2-5; D gene ambiguous. The CDR3 covers 13 residues. V was shortened by 6 bases and J by 5 bases, with 13 bases between the two germline ends. Germline-derived CDR1 and CDR2 are MNHEY and SVGAGI. The CDR3 here is CASSLIIGETQYF. For the CDR3, the DNA is TGTGCCAGCAGCTTGATAATAGGGGAGACCCAGTACTTC.

The gene calls are TRBV19 and TRBJ2-1; 9 positions match TRBD1. The CDR3 length is 17 residues. CDR1 LNHDA and CDR2 SQIVND come from the germline V gene (reference sequence). Losses at the gene ends were 5 bases for V and 7 bases for J; bases not matched to a gene: 15. The DNA for the CDR3 is TGTGCCAGTAGTTCCCGATACATAGGACAGGGGAAAAATGAGCAGTTCTTC. This codes for CASSSRYIGQGKNEQFF.

The genes are TRBV18 and TRBJ1-4, with D hard to call. There are 14 residues in the CDR3. The V gene lost 3 bases and the J gene lost 8 bases, with 13 bases spanning the gap. Germline CDR1 is KGHSH and CDR2 is LQKENI. CDR3 bases: TGTGCCAGCTCACCGTTCAAAGGTGGGGAAAAACTGTTTTTT. This encodes CASSPFKGGEKLFF.

The chain carries TRBV18 and TRBJ1-1, with 10 bases that match TRBD1. V gave up 3 bases and J gave up 4 bases; unmatched junction bases: 2. The CDR3 has 14 residues. Per the germline V gene, CDR1 is KGHSH and CDR2 is LQKENI. In DNA form, the CDR3 reads TGTGCCAGCTCACCCGACAGGGGGCCCACTGAAGCTTTCTTT. Its translation is CASSPDRGPTEAFF. The whole variable domain, remainder taken from reference TRBV18 and TRBJ1-1, is NAGVMQNPRHLVRRRGQEARLRCSPMKGHSHVYWYRQLPEEGLKFMVYLQKENIIDESGMPKERFSAEFPKEGPSILRIQQVVRGDSAAYFCASSPDRGPTEAFFGQGTRLTVV.

The chain recombines TRBV7-6 with TRBJ2-1; no clear D gene. The CDR3 sequence is 13 residues long. The V end lost 5 bases, the J end lost 8 bases, and 13 bases lay between the germline ends. Germline CDR1 and CDR2: SGHVS and FNYEAQ. The CDR3 reads CASSRTGKDEQFF. In nucleotides, the CDR3 is TGTGCCAGCAGCCGGACCGGTAAGGATGAGCAGTTCTTC.

The J gene is TRBJ1-1, the V gene TRBV14, with unresolved D. Deletions cut 2 bases from V and 4 bases from J, with 8 bases between. CDR1 SGHDN and CDR2 FVKESK come from the germline V gene. This CDR3 contains 13 residues. Here the CDR3 DNA reads TGTGCCAGCAGCCAAAATACCTTCACTGAAGCTTTCTTT. Protein sequence: CASSQNTFTEAFF.

The chain recombines TRBV19 with TRBJ1-2, with 8 bases that match TRBD1. Per germline, CDR1 LNHDA and CDR2 SQIVND (reference sequence). The junction had 6 bases not matched to a gene; V was cut back by 8 bases and J by 4 bases. CDR3 length: 13 amino acids. CDR3 DNA sequence: TGTGCCAGTCAGGGGGCTGTACGCTATGGCTACACCTTC. It translates to CASQGAVRYGYTF.

The chain has TRBV30 and TRBJ1-3; D is undetermined. The CDR3 contains 14 residues. Trimming stripped 1 base from V and 4 bases from J, with 11 bases between. Germline V gene sequence: CDR1 GTSNPN, CDR2 SVGIG (reference sequence). CDR3 DNA sequence: TGTGCCTGGAGTGACAGTTATATGGGAAACACCATATATTTT. Amino acid sequence: CAWSDSYMGNTIYF.

The chain couples TRBV7-2 to TRBJ2-5, with D uncertain. The CDR3 runs to 11 residues. Trimming cost V 6 bases and J 5 bases, with 7 bases left between them. CDR1 is SGHTA and CDR2 is FQGNSA in the germline V gene. For the CDR3, the DNA is TGTGCCAGCAGAGTCACGGAGACCCAGTACTTC. Translating it yields CASRVTETQYF.

This chain connects TRBV7-2 to TRBJ1-3; D gene uncertain. Per the germline V gene, CDR1 is SGHTA and CDR2 is FQGNSA. This CDR3 contains 16 residues. Trimming took off 2 bases at V and 0 bases at J, with 11 bases between the two ends. DNA of the CDR3: TGTGCCAGCAGCTTAACGGTAACGAACTCTGGAAACACCATATATTTT. Translation: CASSLTVTNSGNTIYF.